A single sample is the source of the 21 T cell receptor beta chains below, sequenced in a study of blood T cells in healthy people across ages. Combining a sample-barcoded 5' primer with a J-beta primer mix, a second PCR ran for 7 to 11 cycles. TCRdb reprocessed the 5' RACE reads with MiXCR, giving one entry per CDR3 protein. This sample has hundreds of thousands of distinct CDR3 sequences, with more than 50% found just once. The sample consisted of blood. The receptors were sampled from a middle-aged man in good health.

The chain employs TRBV6-6 and TRBJ2-7, with TRBD1 identical over 10 bases. CDR3 length equals 15 residues. J gave up 10 bases and V 6 bases, and 15 bases lay outside the gene matches. The germline V gene has CDR1 MNHNY and CDR2 SVGAGI (reference sequence). The CDR3, as DNA: TGTGCCAGCAGCGATAGGGACAGGGGTATAGGGGCCCAGTACTTC. Protein: CASSDRDRGIGAQYF.

This clonotype was found a few times. The chain links TRBV5-5 to TRBJ1-5; the D gene is possibly TRBD1 (6 bases). The germline CDR1 and CDR2 sequences are SGHKS and YYEKEE (reference sequence). The CDR3 runs 15 residues. V was shortened by 2 bases and J by 4 bases, with 13 bases between the two germline ends. The CDR3: CASSLAGTINQPQHF. CDR3 DNA: TGTGCCAGCAGCTTAGCAGGGACAATAAATCAGCCCCAGCATTTT.

This chain uses TRBV4-1 with TRBJ2-4; D may correspond to TRBD1 or TRBD2 (5 bases each). The J call may be mistaken, given a closer DNA end match to TRBJ2-7. This CDR3 has 14 residues. Germline V gene data show CDR1 as MGHRA and CDR2 as YSYEKL. CDR3 sequence reads: CASGVPGPTYEQYF. CDR3 sequence (DNA): TGCGCCAGCGGCGTCCCGGGGCCAACCTACGAGCAGTACTTC.

The sample holds one count of this clonotype. The gene calls are TRBV28 and TRBJ2-7; 10 bases fit TRBD1. V lost 5 bases to trimming and J lost 7 bases; unmatched junction nucleotides: 14. The CDR3 consists of 16 residues. Per the germline V gene, CDR1 is MDHEN and CDR2 is SYDVKM. CDR3 sequence (DNA): TGTGCCAGCAGTCCCCTAGGGGGGGGACAGGGGAGGGAGCAGTACTTC. Encoded protein: CASSPLGGGQGREQYF.

About this clonotype: The junction differs from germline at one of its ends, possibly a read error. The chain recombines TRBV6-2 or TRBV6-3 with TRBJ2-1; D gene uncertain. The germline V gene encodes CDR1 MNHEY and CDR2 SVGEGT. This CDR3 comprises 11 residues. The CDR3 loop reads CASSYWNEQFF. CDR3 in DNA: TGCGCCAGCAGTTACTGGAATGAGCAGTTCTTC.

In DNA, the CDR3 is TGTGCCAGCAGTTTGTTGTCAGTTCATAATTCACCCCTCCACTTT. Its translation: CASSLLSVHNSPLHF. The chain is built from TRBV12-3 or TRBV12-4 and TRBJ1-6; D remains ambiguous. V was pared by 3 bases and J by 5 bases, with 11 bases between. The CDR3 has 15 amino acids.

This clonotype was seen many times. The V gene is TRBV29-1, the J gene TRBJ2-1; possibly TRBD1 for D (6 bases). Germline assignment: CDR1 SQVTM and CDR2 ANQGSEA. The CDR3 extends over 16 amino acids. Trimming cost V 0 bases and J 2 bases, with 14 bases left between them. CDR3 sequence reads: CSVEDARRDTYNEQFF. The CDR3 nucleotides are TGCAGCGTTGAAGACGCTAGACGGGACACCTACAATGAGCAGTTCTTC.

The rearrangement links TRBV28 to TRBJ2-5; TRBD1 aligns across 12 bases. Losses at the gene ends were 0 bases for V and 2 bases for J; bases not matched to a gene: 1. The CDR3 covers 16 residues. CDR1 and CDR2 from the germline V gene are MDHEN and SYDVKM. Here the CDR3 DNA reads TGTGCCAGCAGTTTATGGGGACAGGGGGCGCAAGAGACCCAGTACTTC. Its translation: CASSLWGQGAQETQYF. Based on the CDR3 plus reference TRBV28 and TRBJ2-5, the full variable domain is DVKVTQSSRYLVKRTGEKVFLECVQDMDHENMFWYRQDPGLGLRLIYFSYDVKMKEKGDIPEGYSVSREKKERFSLILESASTNQTSMYLCASSLWGQGAQETQYFGPGTRLLVL.

The rearrangement links TRBV5-1 to TRBJ2-1, with TRBD1 identical over 8 bases. Per germline, CDR1 SGHRS and CDR2 YFSETQ. Trimming took 5 bases from V and 7 from J; bases not matched to a gene: 8. This CDR3 has 14 amino acids. The CDR3, as DNA: TGCGCCAGCAGGCAGGGGGCCGAGTTAAATGAGCAGTTCTTC. Protein: CASRQGAELNEQFF.

The J gene is TRBJ2-5, the V gene TRBV7-3; 10 bases are a match to TRBD2. The V gene end was trimmed by 6 bases and the J gene end by 3 bases; junction bases not matched to a gene: 4. Germline CDR1 is SGHTA and CDR2 is FQGTGA. The CDR3 runs to 14 residues. The CDR3 is CASSERGGEETQYF. The CDR3 nucleotides are TGTGCCAGCAGTGAGCGGGGGGGAGAAGAGACCCAGTACTTC.

The V call is TRBV4-1, the J call TRBJ1-2, with TRBD1 as a possible D gene (5 bases). Germline CDR1 reads MGHRA; CDR2 reads YSYEKL. CDR3 length: 12 amino acids. Trimming pared 4 bases from V and 13 bases from J, leaving 16 bases between. The CDR3 loop is CASSPPQGVSTF. The CDR3, as DNA: TGCGCCAGCAGCCCCCCCCAGGGAGTCAGCACCTTC.

This clonotype was seen more than once but under ten times. The chain is built from TRBV5-1 and TRBJ2-4; tentative D call: TRBD2 (6 bases). From germline, CDR1 is SGHRS and CDR2 YFSETQ. The CDR3 has 14 amino acids. With 5 bases removed from V and 5 bases from J, the gap between germline ends came to 14 bases. Here the CDR3 DNA reads TGCGCCAGCAGAAATACGGGAGTACAAAACATTCAGTACTTC. It is translated as CASRNTGVQNIQYF.

This clonotype has just a few counts. The V call is TRBV4-3, the J call TRBJ2-7; 9 bases match TRBD2. This CDR3 contains 15 residues. With V trimmed by 0 bases and J by 6 bases, 6 bases remained unmatched. Germline CDR1 and CDR2: LGHNA and YSLEER. CDR3 sequence (DNA): TGCGCCAGCAGCCAAGAGGCGGGAGGGCCGTTCGAGCAGTACTTC. It specifies CASSQEAGGPFEQYF.

V and J are TRBV16 and TRBJ2-7; tentatively, D is TRBD1 (6 bases). Trimming removed 2 bases at V and 4 bases at J, with 12 bases between. This CDR3 is built from 14 residues. The germline V gene encodes CDR1 KGHSY and CDR2 FQNENV. The CDR3 is CASSQRQVPYEQYF. DNA of the CDR3: TGTGCCAGCAGCCAAAGACAGGTTCCATACGAGCAGTACTTC.

This clonotype was observed a handful of times. The V gene is TRBV2, the J gene TRBJ2-5, with D uncertain. The germline gives CDR1 SNHLY, CDR2 FYNNEI. The V gene lost 7 bases and the J gene lost 3 bases, with 12 bases spanning the gap. The CDR3 is made up of 13 amino acids. The CDR3 nucleotides read TGTGCCAGCATGAGGAGATACGAAGAGACCCAGTACTTC. Protein: CASMRRYEETQYF.

This clonotype came up once. V gene TRBV27 combines with J gene TRBJ1-6; D is undetermined. The germline V and J ends were trimmed by 6 bases and 6 bases, with 9 bases remaining between them. CDR3 length equals 13 residues. Germline assignment: CDR1 MNHEY and CDR2 SMNVEV (reference sequence). CDR3 in amino acids: CASSNDLNSPLHF. CDR3 DNA sequence: TGTGCCAGCAGCAACGACCTTAATTCACCCCTCCACTTT.

This chain connects TRBV7-9 to TRBJ2-7; 10 bases agree with TRBD1. The V and J ends lost 1 base and 2 bases, in that order; junction bases with no gene match: 2. CDR3 size: 15 residues. The germline gives CDR1 SEHNR, CDR2 FQNEAQ (reference sequence). The DNA for the CDR3 is TGTGCCAGCAGCTTAGTAGGGACAGGGGCCTACGAGCAGTACTTC. Protein sequence: CASSLVGTGAYEQYF.

This chain uses TRBV4-3 with TRBJ2-7, with 7 bases that match TRBD1. The V gene's germline CDR1 is LGHNA and CDR2 YSLEER. Trimming at V came to 1 base and at J to 2 bases, leaving 5 bases not matched to a gene. The CDR3 loop spans 15 amino acids. CDR3 DNA: TGCGCCAGCAGCCAAGGCCGACAGGGCCCCTACGAGCAGTACTTC. Translating it yields CASSQGRQGPYEQYF.

In this sample, this clonotype turned up a few times. V and J are TRBV20-1 and TRBJ1-2; D unclear. CDR1 and CDR2 from the germline V gene are DFQATT and SNEGSKA (reference sequence). Trimming took 6 bases from V and 9 from J, leaving 17 bases between them. This CDR3 has 12 residues. In DNA, the CDR3 is TGCAGTGCCCCTCTAGGGAATTTGCGCTACACCTTC. This translates into CSAPLGNLRYTF.

On this clonotype itself: A read error may be the cause here, since a much bigger clone is one base away. The chain is built from TRBV5-1 and TRBJ2-7, with D tentatively TRBD1 (5 bases). V lost 0 bases to trimming and J lost 3 bases, with 7 bases between them. The germline V gene has CDR1 SGHRS and CDR2 YFSETQ. The CDR3 extends over 13 amino acids. CDR3 in amino acids: CASSLAQDYEQYF. CDR3 sequence (DNA): TGCGCCAGCAGCTTGGCACAGGACTACGAGCAGTACTTC.

CDR3 residues: CASRQLAGSRETQYF. The CDR3 DNA is TGTGCCAGCAGGCAGCTAGCGGGAAGCAGAGAGACCCAGTACTTC. The gene calls are TRBV6-2 or TRBV6-3 and TRBJ2-5; TRBD2 aligns across 9 bases. CDR3 length: 15 residues. Losses at the gene ends were 6 bases for V and 4 bases for J; bases not matched to a gene: 9. Germline V gene data show CDR1 as MNHEY and CDR2 as SVGEGT.